This T cell receptor (beta chain) is from a study of blood T cell repertoires in COVID-19. In the study overall: COVID-19 samples from acute and convalescent phases originated in the United States, Italy and Spain. PBMCs, B-cell-depleted T cells, or T cells were the source of the cDNA or gDNA that made up the material.

The CDR3 runs 16 residues. CDR1 is LNHDA, CDR2 SQIVND, per germline (reference sequence). Germline trimming cut 0 bases from V and 1 base from J; bases unmatched to any gene: 5. Sequencing was performed with immunoSEQ multiplex PCR; in TCRdb, only in-frame clones are kept and a portion is missing. This table has more than 250,000 clones, about nine tenths appearing once. The V and J genes are TRBV19 and TRBJ1-1, with 7 bases matching TRBD1. The receptor's source is a man aged 45-60 years with active or convalescent COVID-19. Sequencing used peripheral blood. The CDR3 loop reads CASSIETGQPNTEAFF. In DNA, the CDR3 is TGTGCCAGTAGTATAGAAACGGGACAGCCGAACACTGAAGCTTTCTTT.